A single sample gave rise to the 30 T cell receptor beta chains below, sequenced in a study of identical twins. TCRdb ran MiXCR on the 5' RACE reads and lists one entry per CDR3 protein. The repertoire holds nearly 200,000 distinct CDR3 sequences, with approximately 15% as singletons. These data also formed part of another study, on T cells expressing NK-cell markers.

The sequenced sample consisted of CD8+ T cells sorted from blood. These receptors were obtained from a woman aged 18-35 years in good health.

This clonotype was counted a few times. This rearrangement joins TRBV9 to TRBJ2-5; D is undetermined. CDR1 is SGDLS, CDR2 YYNGEE, per germline. The CDR3 covers 14 residues. The germline V and J ends were trimmed by 0 bases and 0 bases, with 6 bases remaining between them. DNA of the CDR3: TGTGCCAGCAGCGTAGAGGGAAACCAAGAGACCCAGTACTTC. Protein product: CASSVEGNQETQYF.

CDR3 in DNA: TGCGCCAGCAGCCGACTAGCGGGAGGAACCGGGGAGCTGTTTTTT. Translating gives CASSRLAGGTGELFF. This chain uses TRBV4-3 with TRBJ2-2, with 13 nucleotides matching TRBD2. V was pared by 4 bases and J by 5 bases, with 1 base of the junction left unmatched. Per germline, CDR1 LGHNA and CDR2 YSLEER. The CDR3 is made up of 15 amino acids.

This clonotype was picked up a small number of times. CDR3 bases: TGTGCCAGCAGTTTACTGCGGGGACAGGGTATATACGAGCAGTACTTC. Its translation is CASSLLRGQGIYEQYF. V and J are TRBV27 and TRBJ2-7; 9 nucleotides agree with TRBD1. The CDR3 is 16 amino acids. Germline-derived CDR1 and CDR2 are MNHEY and SMNVEV (reference sequence). The V segment lost 2 bases and the J segment 4 bases; nucleotides outside the gene matches: 9.

In this sample, this clonotype turned up a few times. This chain uses TRBV5-6 with TRBJ1-3; TRBD1 agrees at 7 bases. The CDR3 covers 15 residues. V shed 3 bases and J 4 bases; nucleotides not matched to a gene: 7. CDR1 is SGHDT and CDR2 is YYEEEE in the germline V gene. The CDR3: CASSWTTGFGNTIYF. In DNA form, the CDR3 reads TGTGCCAGCAGCTGGACGACAGGGTTCGGAAACACCATATATTTT. The whole variable domain, filled in from reference TRBV5-6 and TRBJ1-3, reads DAGVTQSPTHLIKTRGQQVTLRCSPKSGHDTVSWYQQALGQGPQFIFQYYEEEERQRGNFPDRFSGHQFPNYSSELNVNALLLGDSALYLCASSWTTGFGNTIYFGEGSWLTVV.

The chain carries TRBV10-2 and TRBJ2-1; a weak D match, TRBD2 (6 bases). Trimming left V 3 bases short and J 7 bases short, with 22 bases between. The CDR3 consists of 17 residues. Germline V CDR1 and CDR2: WSHSY, SAAADI. CDR3 sequence: CASSEPPGWRDKNEQFF. The CDR3 DNA sequence: TGCGCCAGCAGTGAACCCCCAGGGTGGCGGGATAAAAATGAGCAGTTCTTC.

The sample holds many counts of this clonotype. The chain is built from TRBV12-3 or TRBV12-4 and TRBJ2-1, with TRBD2 matching 10 bases. Unmatched junction bases numbered 8, after V lost 7 bases and J lost 5 bases. The CDR3 loop spans 15 amino acids. This chain's CDR3 is CASTQLAGPDNEQFF. The CDR3 DNA reads as TGTGCCAGCACCCAACTAGCGGGGCCCGACAATGAGCAGTTCTTC.

Only a few counts were recorded for this clonotype. The chain employs TRBV30 and TRBJ1-1; D is undetermined. CDR1 and CDR2 from the germline V gene are GTSNPN and SVGIG (reference sequence). V lost 3 bases and J 1 base, leaving 3 bases between the germline ends. The CDR3 loop spans 11 amino acids. CDR3 DNA sequence: TGTGCCTGGAGGCAGAACACTGAAGCTTTCTTT. Its translation is CAWRQNTEAFF.

Here the CDR3 reads CASRSGRRTYEQYF. The CDR3 bases are TGTGCCAGCAGATCGGGACGGAGGACCTACGAGCAGTACTTC. The chain uses TRBV6-2 or TRBV6-3 and TRBJ2-7; D may match TRBD1 or TRBD2 (5 bases each). The germline V and J ends were trimmed by 6 bases and 2 bases, with 14 bases remaining between them. The germline CDR1 and CDR2 sequences are MNHEY and SVGEGT. This CDR3 contains 14 residues.

There are a few counts of this clonotype. V usage is TRBV7-8 and J usage is TRBJ2-5, with D perhaps assigned TRBD1 or TRBD2 (5 bases each). Germline CDR1 SGHVS, CDR2 FQNEAQ. The CDR3 is 16 amino acids. V dropped 5 bases and J dropped 5 bases, with 21 bases sitting between them. The CDR3 is CASSTPAGTLLETQYF. The CDR3 coding sequence is TGTGCCAGCAGCACCCCGGCCGGGACCCTTTTGGAGACCCAGTACTTC.

As regards this clonotype: Being one base from a much bigger clone, this may be a read error. The chain is built from TRBV6-1 and TRBJ1-5; D possibly corresponds to TRBD1 (5 bases). Between the trimmed V and J ends, which lost 6 bases and 3 bases, there was a span of 15 bases. Germline V gene sequence: CDR1 MNHNS, CDR2 SASEGT. This CDR3 is built from 15 residues. CDR3 nucleotides: TGTGCCAGCAGCGAGGGACGGATTAACAATCAGCCCCAGCATTTT. It codes for CASSEGRINNQPQHF.

The chain uses TRBV27 and TRBJ2-1; TRBD2 might be the D (5 bases). CDR1 is MNHEY and CDR2 is SMNVEV in the germline V gene (reference sequence). The CDR3 loop spans 15 amino acids. V was cut by 5 bases and J by 5 bases, with 16 bases left in between. This chain's CDR3 is CASSTGSRNHNEQFF. The CDR3 DNA sequence: TGTGCCAGCAGTACGGGAAGCAGAAACCACAATGAGCAGTTCTTC.

This chain uses TRBV5-6 with TRBJ1-5; 9 bases are a match to TRBD1. V was pared by 7 bases and J by 0 bases, with 5 bases of the junction left unmatched. The CDR3 is made up of 15 amino acids. Germline V gene lookup returns CDR1 SGHDT and CDR2 YYEEEE. CDR3 protein: CASEQGQGSNQPQHF. The DNA for the CDR3 is TGTGCCAGCGAGCAGGGACAGGGTAGCAATCAGCCCCAGCATTTT.

This clonotype appeared a few times. CDR3 protein: CASSVFKDTEAFF. The CDR3 region has the DNA TGTGCCAGCAGCGTCTTCAAGGACACTGAAGCTTTCTTT. The V and J genes are TRBV9 and TRBJ1-1, with D hard to call. The CDR3 contains 13 residues. Deletions cut 2 bases from V and 3 bases from J, with 8 bases between. Germline lookup yields CDR1 SGDLS and CDR2 YYNGEE.

This clonotype was picked up a small number of times. The chain joins TRBV14 to TRBJ2-2; D is perhaps TRBD2 (5 bases). Germline CDR1 and CDR2: SGHDN and FVKESK. The CDR3 runs to 15 residues. The V gene lost 4 bases and the J gene lost 6 bases, with 15 bases spanning the gap. The CDR3 nucleotides are TGTGCCAGCAGCCCCACCGGGAATTTGGCCGGGGAGCTGTTTTTT. Its protein is CASSPTGNLAGELFF.

The V call is TRBV9, the J call TRBJ2-7; possible D gene TRBD2, 5 bases. The V end was cut by 0 bases, the J end by 2 bases, with 12 bases between. This CDR3 contains 15 residues. Germline V CDR1 and CDR2: SGDLS, YYNGEE. As DNA, the CDR3 is TGTGCCAGCAGCGTAGGGTCAGCGGCAACCTACGAGCAGTACTTC. Protein sequence: CASSVGSAATYEQYF.

The table lists this clonotype with a few counts. The chain carries TRBV20-1 and TRBJ2-5; 7 nucleotides match TRBD1. CDR1 is DFQATT and CDR2 is SNEGSKA in the germline V gene (reference sequence). Trimming took 5 bases from V and 2 from J; bases not matched to a gene: 11. This CDR3 is 15 amino acids long. The CDR3 sequence: CSALQGPGRQETQYF. The CDR3 DNA is TGCAGTGCTTTACAGGGGCCCGGAAGGCAAGAGACCCAGTACTTC.

This clonotype was counted a few times. The chain links TRBV6-1 to TRBJ2-7; D may be TRBD2 (5 bases). V was trimmed by 5 bases and J by 5 bases, leaving 16 bases between them. Germline values: CDR1 MNHNS, CDR2 SASEGT. This CDR3 region has 14 residues. The CDR3 bases are TGTGCCAGCAGTATGAGCTGGGAGAGTGACGAGCAGTACTTC. As protein: CASSMSWESDEQYF.

This chain joins TRBV6-1 and TRBJ2-3; 9 bases fit TRBD2. Trimming at V came to 6 bases and at J to 4 bases, leaving 17 bases not matched to a gene. Germline assignment: CDR1 MNHNS and CDR2 SASEGT. This CDR3 is built from 18 residues. The DNA for the CDR3 is TGTGCCAGCAGGTCCCTCGGCGGGAGGGTGGAGTGGGCAGATACGCAGTATTTT. Protein product: CASRSLGGRVEWADTQYF.

CDR3 nucleotide sequence: TGCAGTGCTAGAGATAGACCGACAGATAATTCACCCCTCCACTTT. It encodes CSARDRPTDNSPLHF. This chain uses TRBV20-1 with TRBJ1-6; TRBD1 is a possible D gene (5 bases). Germline V gene data show CDR1 as DFQATT and CDR2 as SNEGSKA (reference sequence). Trimming took off 0 bases at V and 5 bases at J, with 11 bases between the two ends. The CDR3 length is 15 residues.

Only one count was recorded for this clonotype. The chain is built from TRBV5-5 and TRBJ2-2; D perhaps matches TRBD2 (6 bases). Trimming cost V 1 base and J 3 bases, with 13 bases left between them. Germline CDR1 and CDR2: SGHKS and YYEKEE (reference sequence). CDR3 size: 16 residues. This CDR3 is CASSLTRRGDTGELFF. CDR3 DNA: TGTGCCAGCAGCTTGACTAGGAGGGGCGACACCGGGGAGCTGTTTTTT.

This clonotype was counted a few times. In nucleotides, the CDR3 is TGTGCCAGCAGCAGTCTACAGGAGGTAACTGAAGCTTTCTTT. Translating gives CASSSLQEVTEAFF. The rearrangement uses TRBV7-9 and TRBJ1-1; TRBD1 is a possible D gene (5 bases). The V and J ends lost 5 bases and 5 bases respectively, with 15 bases between them. The CDR3 runs to 14 residues. CDR1 and CDR2 from the germline V gene are SEHNR and FQNEAQ (reference sequence).

The rearrangement joins TRBV10-2 to TRBJ2-2; D remains unclear. The germline V gene has CDR1 WSHSY and CDR2 SAAADI. Trimming removed 8 bases at V and 6 bases at J, with 13 bases between. The CDR3 loop spans 13 amino acids. For the CDR3, the DNA is TGCGCCAGCCAGCGCGGTTTCCCCGGGGAGCTGTTTTTT. Translating it yields CASQRGFPGELFF.

In its sample, this clonotype was seen a few times. The CDR3 bases are TGCGCCAGCAGCCAGGATCAGACTTACAATGAGCAGTTCTTC. Translated: CASSQDQTYNEQFF. This chain links TRBV4-3 with TRBJ2-1, with unresolved D. The CDR3 contains 14 residues. The germline CDR1 and CDR2 sequences are LGHNA and YSLEER. V was shortened by 3 bases and J by 4 bases, with 10 bases between the two germline ends.

The chain combines TRBV2 with TRBJ2-1, with no clear D. This CDR3 region has 14 residues. Germline CDR1 SNHLY, CDR2 FYNNEI. Trimming shortened V by 3 bases and J by 12 bases, and 18 bases separated the two germline ends. This CDR3 is CASSDEVDPGRQFF. The CDR3 DNA reads as TGTGCCAGCAGTGATGAGGTCGATCCCGGACGGCAGTTCTTC.

The chain joins TRBV6-5 to TRBJ1-1; possibly TRBD1 for D (5 bases). Germline V gene data show CDR1 as MNHEY and CDR2 as SVGAGI. The CDR3 extends over 16 amino acids. The ends were cut back, 0 bases at V and 4 bases at J, with 15 bases in the middle. CDR3: CASSYSQVSFGTEAFF. CDR3 nucleotides: TGTGCCAGCAGTTACTCACAGGTATCGTTCGGCACTGAAGCTTTCTTT.

This clonotype was seen ten or more times. This chain links TRBV6-1 with TRBJ2-1, with 7 bases that match TRBD2. Trimming at V came to 5 bases and at J to 5 bases, leaving 3 bases not matched to a gene. The CDR3 is 13 amino acids. Germline V gene sequence: CDR1 MNHNS, CDR2 SASEGT. The CDR3 nucleotides are TGTGCCAGCAGTATGACTAGCCACAATGAGCAGTTCTTC. It codes for CASSMTSHNEQFF.

V and J are TRBV18 and TRBJ2-4; perhaps TRBD1 as D (6 bases). This CDR3 has 16 amino acids. Germline CDR1 and CDR2: KGHSH and LQKENI. Trimming left V 3 bases short and J 0 bases short, with 12 bases between. In DNA form, the CDR3 reads TGTGCCAGCTCACCCTCAGGGGTCATAGCCAAAAACATTCAGTACTTC. Residues: CASSPSGVIAKNIQYF.

This clonotype has a handful of counts. The chain couples TRBV5-8 to TRBJ2-3; a possible D gene is TRBD1 (5 bases). The V end lost 4 bases, the J end lost 0 bases, and 12 bases lay between the germline ends. The CDR3 loop spans 15 amino acids. CDR1 and CDR2 (germline): SGHTS, YDEGEE. CDR3 amino acids: CASSTGQRSTDTQYF. As DNA, the CDR3 is TGTGCCAGCAGCACCGGACAACGTAGCACAGATACGCAGTATTTT.

The V call is TRBV27, the J call TRBJ2-7; the match to TRBD2 covers 10 bases. The V gene end was trimmed by 6 bases and the J gene end by 0 bases; junction bases not matched to a gene: 8. The CDR3 consists of 16 residues. Germline lookup yields CDR1 MNHEY and CDR2 SMNVEV (reference sequence). The CDR3 reads CASSFLLAGNSYEQYF. The CDR3 DNA reads TGTGCCAGCAGCTTCTTACTAGCGGGAAACTCCTACGAGCAGTACTTC.

V usage is TRBV9 and J usage is TRBJ1-1, with a tentative D call TRBD1 (6 bases). Trimming left V 3 bases short and J 2 bases short, with 11 bases between. Germline lookup yields CDR1 SGDLS and CDR2 YYNGEE. CDR3 length equals 14 residues. The CDR3 sequence is CASSDLQGNTEAFF. The CDR3 DNA follows: TGTGCCAGCAGCGACCTACAGGGAAACACTGAAGCTTTCTTT.